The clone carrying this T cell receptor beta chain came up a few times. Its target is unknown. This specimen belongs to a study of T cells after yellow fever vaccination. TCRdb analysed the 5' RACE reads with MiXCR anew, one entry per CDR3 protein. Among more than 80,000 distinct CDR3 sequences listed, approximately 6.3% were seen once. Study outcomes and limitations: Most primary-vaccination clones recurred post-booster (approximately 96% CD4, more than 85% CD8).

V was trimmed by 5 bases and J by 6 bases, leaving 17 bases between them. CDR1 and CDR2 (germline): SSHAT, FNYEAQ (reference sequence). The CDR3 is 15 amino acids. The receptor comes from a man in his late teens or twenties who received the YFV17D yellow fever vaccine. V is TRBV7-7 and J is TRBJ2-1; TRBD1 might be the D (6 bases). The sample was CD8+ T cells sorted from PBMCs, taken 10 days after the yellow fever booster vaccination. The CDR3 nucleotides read TGTGCCAGCAGCCCAGGGGCCGTATCATTCAATGAGCAGTTCTTC. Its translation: CASSPGAVSFNEQFF. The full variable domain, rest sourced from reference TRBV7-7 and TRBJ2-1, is GAGVSQSPRYKVTKRGQDVTLRCDPISSHATLYWYQQALGQGPEFLTYFNYEAQPDKSGLPSDRFSAERPEGSISTLTIQRTEQRDSAMYRCASSPGAVSFNEQFFGPGTRLTVL.